This T cell receptor (beta chain) was captured by sequencing in a study of control samples from healthy donors and cancer patients. Trimming at V came to 2 bases and at J to 4 bases, leaving 6 bases not matched to a gene. Per germline, CDR1 SGHNT and CDR2 YYREEE (reference sequence). The CDR3 contains 16 residues. Profiling relied on immunoSEQ multiplex PCR, and the TCRdb table lists in-frame clones only, not all of them. This sample has about 150,000 clones, with about 93% found just once. The TCR comes from a man between 45 and 60 years old in good health. The source material was blood. V gene TRBV5-4 combines with J gene TRBJ2-3, with TRBD2 identical over 11 bases. CDR3 nucleotide sequence: TGTGCCAGCAGCTTTACTAGCGGGAGAGTAGCAGATACGCAGTATTTT. Amino acid sequence: CASSFTSGRVADTQYF.